Sequencing of this TCR beta chain was carried out in a study of blood T cells in healthy people across ages. With a J-beta primer mix and a sample-barcoded 5' primer, a second PCR ran 7 to 11 cycles. MiXCR was run by TCRdb on the 5' RACE reads, yielding one entry per CDR3 protein. The table lists 1.5 million to 2 million distinct CDR3 sequences, about 32% of them singletons. V dropped 1 base and J dropped 3; count of bases not matched to a gene: 2. CDR1 is DFQATT and CDR2 is SNEGSKA in the germline V gene (reference sequence). The CDR3 covers 15 residues. Sequenced sample: blood. The chain couples TRBV20-1 to TRBJ2-4, with 11 bases that match TRBD1. The clonotype comes from a woman in her thirties in good health. The CDR3 loop reads CSARGTGGSKNIQYF. As DNA, the CDR3 is TGCAGTGCTAGAGGGACAGGGGGCAGCAAAAACATTCAGTACTTC.